What follows are 27 T cell receptor beta chains derived from one specimen sequenced in a study of human T cells and chemical hapten exposure. TCRdb recomputed calls from the RACE reads with MiXCR, one row per CDR3 protein. The sample records around 99,000 distinct CDR3 sequences, 9.5% to 12% being singletons. Time point specified: patch test 2, 6 weeks after DPC sensitization. Documented treatment: therapeutic diphenylcyclopropenone sensitization with weekly scalp DPC. Sequences were derived from whole blood, sampled in connection with sensitization to the hapten diphenylcyclopropenone (DPC). The receptors originated from a man in his forties with alopecia areata. Some clones in this sample may be carry-over from other donors' samples.

The chain links TRBV20-1 to TRBJ2-1; TRBD2 is a possible D gene (5 bases). The CDR3 runs 11 residues. The V and J ends lost 6 bases and 9 bases respectively, with 12 bases between them. Germline loops: CDR1 DFQATT, CDR2 SNEGSKA (reference sequence). The chain's CDR3 is CSAEGRGEQFF. DNA for the CDR3: TGCAGTGCCGAGGGCCGCGGTGAGCAGTTCTTC.

The rearrangement joins TRBV9 to TRBJ2-3; TRBD2 matches at 9 bases. J gave up 2 bases and V 2 bases, and 3 bases lay outside the gene matches. CDR1 SGDLS and CDR2 YYNGEE come from the germline V gene. This CDR3 spans 15 amino acids. The DNA for the CDR3 is TGTGCCAGCAGCGTGACTAGCGGACTCACAGATACGCAGTATTTT. As protein: CASSVTSGLTDTQYF.

This chain links TRBV12-5 with TRBJ2-7, with 10 bases identical to TRBD2. J was trimmed by 1 base and V by 0 bases; bases with no gene match: 12. The CDR3 extends over 19 amino acids. Germline V gives CDR1 LGHNT, CDR2 FRNRAP. The DNA for the CDR3 is TGTGCTAGTGGTTTGGTAGCTGAGAGCGGGAGGGCCTTATCCTACGAGCAGTACGTC. The encoded protein is CASGLVAESGRALSYEQYV.

In this sample, this clonotype turned up many times. The CDR3 region has the DNA TGTGCCAGCAGCTTAGCGGGACAGCCTGGGACCCAGTACTTC. Its translation: CASSLAGQPGTQYF. The genes are TRBV7-2 and TRBJ2-5, with 7 positions matching TRBD1. The V segment lost 0 bases and the J segment 7 bases; nucleotides outside the gene matches: 5. This CDR3 is 14 amino acids long. CDR1 is SGHTA, CDR2 FQGNSA, per germline. The complete variable domain, with remaining parts taken from reference TRBV7-2 and TRBJ2-5, reads GAGVSQSPSNKVTEKGKDVELRCDPISGHTALYWYRQSLGQGLEFLIYFQGNSAPDKSGLPSDRFSAERTGGSVSTLTIQRTQQEDSAVYLCASSLAGQPGTQYFGPGTRLLVL.

The chain is built from TRBV4-3 and TRBJ1-1, with D maybe TRBD1 (5 bases). Trimming removed 0 bases at V and 2 bases at J, with 10 bases between. Germline V gene sequence: CDR1 LGHNA, CDR2 YSLEER. This CDR3 is 15 amino acids long. The CDR3 reads CASSQEPGQNTEAFF. Here the CDR3 DNA reads TGCGCCAGCAGCCAAGAGCCAGGGCAAAACACTGAAGCTTTCTTT.

This clonotype was counted between two and nine times. This chain joins TRBV12-3 or TRBV12-4 and TRBJ1-5; D not resolved. The CDR3 is 13 amino acids. Trimming removed 5 bases at V and 1 base at J, with 6 bases between. CDR3 DNA: TGTGCCAGCAGTGCGGAAAGCAATCAGCCCCAGCATTTT. This gives the protein CASSAESNQPQHF.

In DNA form, the CDR3 reads TGCAGTGCTAGAGGTGGAGGGGGGTACACTGAAGCTTTCTTT. It yields the protein CSARGGGGYTEAFF. The chain couples TRBV20-1 to TRBJ1-1; TRBD1 might be the D (6 bases). Trimming shortened V by 1 base and J by 3 bases, and 12 bases separated the two germline ends. The CDR3 has 14 residues. Germline values: CDR1 DFQATT, CDR2 SNEGSKA (reference sequence).

This clonotype was seen many times. This chain joins TRBV6-2 or TRBV6-3 and TRBJ2-2, with D unresolved. V was clipped by 6 bases and J by 6 bases, with 5 bases between them. Per germline, CDR1 MNHEY and CDR2 SVGEGT. The CDR3 is made up of 11 amino acids. CDR3 residues: CASSRPGELFF. The CDR3 coding sequence is TGTGCCAGCAGCCGCCCCGGGGAGCTGTTTTTT.

The chain joins TRBV27 to TRBJ1-4, with no clear D. This CDR3 comprises 14 residues. Trimming pared 7 bases from V and 4 bases from J, leaving 13 bases between. Germline V gene data show CDR1 as MNHEY and CDR2 as SMNVEV (reference sequence). In DNA, the CDR3 is TGTGCCAGCAAAGGTCGTAGTAATAATGAAAAACTGTTTTTT. Translation: CASKGRSNNEKLFF. The full variable domain, completed using reference TRBV27 and TRBJ1-4, is EAQVTQNPRYLITVTGKKLTVTCSQNMNHEYMSWYRQDPGLGLRQIYYSMNVEVTDKGDVPEGYKVSRKEKRNFPLILESPSPNQTSLYFCASKGRSNNEKLFFGSGTQLSVL.

This clonotype qualifies as medium-sized. This chain connects TRBV5-5 to TRBJ2-2; possibly TRBD1 or TRBD2 for D (5 bases each). V lost 0 bases to trimming and J lost 6 bases, with 12 bases between them. Germline V gives CDR1 SGHKS, CDR2 YYEKEE (reference sequence). The CDR3 is 15 amino acids. The CDR3 DNA sequence: TGTGCCAGCAGCTTGGCCCCTTGGGGACCCGGGGAGCTGTTTTTT. It yields the protein CASSLAPWGPGELFF.

The chain employs TRBV25-1 and TRBJ2-3; no reliable D call. This CDR3 has 13 residues. Germline V gives CDR1 MGHDK, CDR2 SYGVNS. V was pared by 5 bases and J by 0 bases, with 6 bases between. The CDR3 protein is CASSPVSTDTQYF. DNA of the CDR3: TGTGCCAGCAGTCCCGTCAGCACAGATACGCAGTATTTT.

The chain couples TRBV12-3 or TRBV12-4 to TRBJ2-3; 12 nucleotides match TRBD2. This CDR3 comprises 16 residues. With V trimmed by 7 bases and J by 5 bases, 10 bases remained unmatched. CDR3 in amino acids: CASTSTSGRDGDTQYF. In DNA, the CDR3 is TGTGCCAGCACCTCGACTAGCGGGAGAGACGGAGATACGCAGTATTTT.

This clonotype has more than one count but fewer than ten. The J gene is TRBJ1-5, the V gene TRBV12-5; tentative D call: TRBD1 (5 bases). CDR1 is LGHNT and CDR2 is FRNRAP in the germline V gene. Trimming pared 4 bases from V and 2 bases from J, leaving 9 bases between. The CDR3 is 14 amino acids. The CDR3 coding sequence is TGTGCTAGTGGTTCGGGGGTGGGCAATCAGCCCCAGCATTTT. It yields the protein CASGSGVGNQPQHF. The full variable domain, rest sourced from reference TRBV12-5 and TRBJ1-5, is DARVTQTPRHKVTEMGQEVTMRCQPILGHNTVFWYRQTMMQGLELLAYFRNRAPLDDSGMPKDRFSAEMPDATLATLKIQPSEPRDSAVYFCASGSGVGNQPQHFGDGTRLSIL.

J is TRBJ1-5 and V is TRBV20-1, with D hard to call. This CDR3 spans 13 amino acids. The V gene's germline CDR1 is DFQATT and CDR2 SNEGSKA (reference sequence). V shed 3 bases and J shed 3 bases, with 9 bases lying between them. The CDR3 nucleotides read TGCAGTGCTAGTTTTGGCTACAATCAGCCCCAGCATTTT. Translating it yields CSASFGYNQPQHF.

There are many counts of this clonotype. The chain recombines TRBV28 with TRBJ1-5, with D perhaps TRBD1 (5 bases). Per the germline V gene, CDR1 is MDHEN and CDR2 is SYDVKM. V was cut by 5 bases and J by 6 bases, with 11 bases left in between. The CDR3 loop spans 13 amino acids. The DNA for the CDR3 is TGTGCCAGCAGTGATAGGGGAGGTCAGCCCCAGCATTTT. This gives the protein CASSDRGGQPQHF.

The chain joins TRBV5-1 to TRBJ2-1, with D possibly being TRBD2 (6 bases). This CDR3 contains 15 residues. Germline CDR1 reads SGHRS; CDR2 reads YFSETQ. V lost 5 bases and J 0 bases, leaving 12 bases between the germline ends. CDR3 nucleotide sequence: TGCGCCAGCAGTGCGAAGCGGGTCTCCTACAATGAGCAGTTCTTC. It specifies CASSAKRVSYNEQFF.

This clonotype was seen a handful of times. V is TRBV19 and J is TRBJ2-1, with 7 bases matching TRBD1. Trimming removed 3 bases from V and 5 bases from J; junction bases left unmatched: 7. Germline V gene data show CDR1 as LNHDA and CDR2 as SQIVND (reference sequence). The length of the CDR3 is 15 residues. Here the CDR3 DNA reads TGTGCCAGTAGTATTCAAGGGGGCGCCCACAATGAGCAGTTCTTC. As protein: CASSIQGGAHNEQFF.

This chain links TRBV14 with TRBJ2-7; D gene unclear. This CDR3 spans 15 amino acids. CDR1 and CDR2 from the germline V gene are SGHDN and FVKESK. The ends were cut back, 4 bases at V and 0 bases at J, with 13 bases in the middle. The CDR3 reads CASSLPGRSSYEQYF. The CDR3 DNA is TGTGCCAGCAGCCTCCCCGGACGGAGCTCCTACGAGCAGTACTTC.

In this sample, this clonotype turned up a few times. The chain joins TRBV28 to TRBJ2-3, with 10 positions matching TRBD2. This CDR3 comprises 16 residues. Germline V gene lookup returns CDR1 MDHEN and CDR2 SYDVKM. With V trimmed by 4 bases and J by 0 bases, 4 bases remained unmatched. The CDR3 bases are TGTGCCAGCAGTTCGGGACTAGCGATTAGCACAGATACGCAGTATTTT. Translated, it gives CASSSGLAISTDTQYF. Using reference TRBV28 and TRBJ2-3 for the parts outside the CDR3, the full variable domain is DVKVTQSSRYLVKRTGEKVFLECVQDMDHENMFWYRQDPGLGLRLIYFSYDVKMKEKGDIPEGYSVSREKKERFSLILESASTNQTSMYLCASSSGLAISTDTQYFGPGTRLTVL.

This clonotype was observed many times. This chain connects TRBV4-3 to TRBJ1-2, with D possibly being TRBD1 (6 bases). The CDR3 contains 17 residues. The germline V and J ends were trimmed by 3 bases and 5 bases, with 22 bases remaining between them. Germline V gene data show CDR1 as LGHNA and CDR2 as YSLEER. This CDR3 is CASSQVQTGTTGYGYTF. The CDR3 region has the DNA TGCGCCAGCAGCCAGGTTCAGACAGGCACAACAGGGTATGGCTACACCTTC.

In its sample, this clonotype was seen a few times. V gene TRBV28 combines with J gene TRBJ2-4, with D possibly matching TRBD1 (6 bases). CDR1 MDHEN and CDR2 SYDVKM come from the germline V gene. CDR3 length equals 15 residues. V shed 2 bases and J shed 10 bases, with 18 bases lying between them. The CDR3 region has the DNA TGTGCCAGCAGTTTAGGGGGCGCGGCGTCTCGGATTCAGTACTTC. Protein: CASSLGGAASRIQYF.

The chain carries TRBV6-2 or TRBV6-3 and TRBJ2-3; D gene ambiguous. Germline V gene sequence: CDR1 MNHEY, CDR2 SVGEGT. Trimming removed 2 bases at V and 2 bases at J, with 5 bases between. CDR3 size: 13 residues. CDR3 sequence (DNA): TGTGCCAGCAGTTACGGTCCCACAGATACGCAGTATTTT. This gives the protein CASSYGPTDTQYF.

This clonotype turned up a few times. V and J are TRBV9 and TRBJ1-1; no clear D. The germline V and J ends were trimmed by 1 base and 4 bases, with 11 bases remaining between them. Germline V lookup: CDR1 SGDLS, CDR2 YYNGEE. The CDR3 spans 14 residues. CDR3 coding DNA: TGTGCCAGCAGCGTAAAGGGAGGAGGCACTGAAGCTTTCTTT. Translated, it gives CASSVKGGGTEAFF.

The chain carries TRBV14 and TRBJ2-4; 13 bases map to TRBD2. Trimming at V came to 0 bases and at J to 3 bases, leaving 5 bases not matched to a gene. This CDR3 has 18 residues. Germline loops: CDR1 SGHDN, CDR2 FVKESK. Here the CDR3 reads CASSQEGGLAGFKNIQYF. The CDR3 DNA follows: TGTGCCAGCAGCCAAGAGGGGGGACTAGCGGGGTTCAAAAACATTCAGTACTTC.

This clonotype occurred a few times. CDR3 sequence reads: CSALGTSGRRDEQFF. Here the CDR3 DNA reads TGCAGTGCCCTTGGGACTAGCGGGAGAAGGGATGAGCAGTTCTTC. The chain is built from TRBV20-1 and TRBJ2-1, with 14 bases lining up with TRBD2. The J segment lost 8 bases and the V segment lost 6 bases, leaving 9 bases of the junction unmatched. The CDR3 totals 15 residues. Germline loops: CDR1 DFQATT, CDR2 SNEGSKA (reference sequence).

This clonotype has ten or more counts. The chain has TRBV7-9 and TRBJ2-3; unclear D gene. CDR1 SEHNR and CDR2 FQNEAQ come from the germline V gene (reference sequence). CDR3 size: 13 residues. Between the trimmed V and J ends, which lost 2 bases and 4 bases, there was a span of 7 bases. DNA of the CDR3: TGTGCCAGCAGCTTACAAGGGTCAGATACGCAGTATTTT. Translation: CASSLQGSDTQYF.

V gene TRBV12-3 or TRBV12-4 combines with J gene TRBJ2-2; D remains unclear. The V end lost 4 bases, the J end lost 2 bases, and 8 bases lay between the germline ends. This CDR3 spans 14 amino acids. The chain's CDR3 is CASSWNSNTGELFF. The CDR3 nucleotides read TGTGCCAGCAGTTGGAACTCAAACACCGGGGAGCTGTTTTTT.